This TCR beta chain was identified in a study of control samples from healthy donors and cancer patients. The CDR3 contains 16 residues. Trimming cost V 1 base and J 2 bases, with 15 bases left between them. The germline V gene has CDR1 KGHSH and CDR2 LQKENI. The assay was immunoSEQ multiplex PCR, and TCRdb's table has in-frame clones only and misses some. This table has about 65,000 clones, approximately 90% appearing once. The clonotype was recovered from a woman aged 45-65 years with colorectal cancer. What was sequenced was PBMCs. The chain employs TRBV18 and TRBJ2-7; no reliable D call. The CDR3 is CASSPRRAAVAYEQYF. The CDR3 DNA reads TGTGCCAGCTCACCACGTCGGGCCGCCGTCGCCTACGAGCAGTACTTC.